This T cell receptor (beta chain) was identified in a study of T-cell reconstitution after alpha-beta-depleted transplantation in children. Study conclusions and caveats: From newly produced T cells came most of the T-cell counts and diversity one year after transplant. Expanded graft clones, several hundred of them, were reportedly the source of alpha-beta T cells about two months after transplant. Day-60 TCRbeta diversity that was high in some patients was derived from surviving recipient T cells and thymic progenitors.

To note about this clonotype: Antigen: not known.

The TCRbeta library was prepared with unique molecular identifiers. TCRdb re-called the PCR reads through MiXCR, storing one row per CDR3 protein. The profile shows 200,000 to 250,000 distinct CDR3 sequences, more than 20% of them singletons. This sequence originates from a female patient aged 2-9 years who had a stem cell transplant for congenital amegakaryocytic thrombocytopenia, so the T cells may come from the graft donor. Sequenced material: PBMCs, mostly from graft donor cells, taken 360 days after TCRalphabeta/CD19-depleted stem cell transplant.

In DNA form, the CDR3 reads TGTGCCAGCATGGGGACTAACTATGGCTACACCTTC. It translates to CASMGTNYGYTF. V and J are TRBV12-3 or TRBV12-4 and TRBJ1-2; D gene ambiguous. The CDR3 contains 12 residues. V lost 7 bases to trimming and J lost 0 bases, with 6 bases between them.